This is a list of T cell receptor beta chains from one sample in a study of T cells after yellow fever vaccination. TCRdb redid the calling of the 5' RACE reads with MiXCR, one entry per CDR3 protein. The table records about 69,000 distinct CDR3 sequences, approximately 5.9% of them present only once. Material: CD4+ T cells sorted from PBMCs, obtained roughly 15 days after the first yellow fever vaccination. These receptors were taken from a man between 18 and 29 years old who received the YFV17D yellow fever vaccine. Both conserved end residues are part of each CDR3. A D gene is named only where the DNA matches it firmly. A clone size is listed for some rows: how often the clone was seen (once, few, many), or a class if it is expanded.

j_call	clone_size	v_call	d_call	cdr3_aa	cdr3_nt
TRBJ2-1	many	TRBV6-5	-	CASSPPSGEQFF	TGTGCCAGCAGTCCTCCGTCCGGCGAGCAGTTCTTC
TRBJ1-1	many	TRBV19	-	CASRATAGGGTEAFF	TGTGCCAGTAGGGCTACCGCTGGGGGTGGCACTGAAGCTTTCTTT
TRBJ1-5	many	TRBV12-3/TRBV12-4	TRBD1	CASSFGAGGRQPQHF	TGTGCCAGCAGTTTCGGTGCAGGGGGCAGACAGCCCCAGCATTTT
TRBJ2-2	many	TRBV19	TRBD2	CASSGGADTGELFF	TGTGCCAGTAGCGGGGGGGCCGACACCGGGGAGCTGTTTTTT
TRBJ2-2	many	TRBV4-1	-	CASSGVTGELFF	TGCGCCAGCAGCGGGGTAACCGGGGAGCTGTTTTTT
TRBJ2-3	many	TRBV5-1	TRBD2	CASSHQRGSTDTQYF	TGCGCCAGCAGTCACCAGCGGGGATCCACAGATACGCAGTATTTT
TRBJ1-3	many	TRBV6-1	-	CASRDIVSGNTIYF	TGTGCCAGTCGGGACATCGTCTCTGGAAACACCATATATTTT
TRBJ2-4	many	TRBV6-5	-	CASTQGNIQYF	TGTGCCAGCACACAGGGAAACATTCAGTACTTC
TRBJ1-4	-	TRBV12-3/TRBV12-4	-	CASSPGGATNEKLFF	TGTGCCAGCAGCCCTGGGGGGGCAACTAATGAAAAACTGTTTTTT
TRBJ2-3	many	TRBV4-3	TRBD2	CASSRESGTSGGFRTDTQYF	TGCGCCAGCAGCCGAGAAAGTGGGACTAGCGGGGGGTTCCGCACAGATACGCAGTATTTT
TRBJ2-1	many	TRBV7-3	TRBD2	CASSLSAGGTPFENEQFF	TGTGCCAGCAGCTTATCTGCGGGGGGGACCCCGTTTGAGAATGAGCAGTTCTTC
TRBJ2-5	many	TRBV28	-	CASSLKGRETQYF	TGTGCCAGCAGTTTAAAGGGCAGGGAGACCCAGTACTTC
TRBJ1-1	many	TRBV2	TRBD1	CASSVRGEGTEAFF	TGTGCCAGCAGTGTCAGGGGGGAGGGCACTGAAGCTTTCTTT
TRBJ1-2	many	TRBV20-1	TRBD1	CSASPAGGEGYGYTF	TGCAGTGCTAGTCCTGCAGGGGGCGAAGGCTATGGCTACACCTTC
TRBJ1-2	-	TRBV28	TRBD1	CASTHGTGEYGYTF	TGTGCCAGCACCCATGGGACAGGGGAATATGGCTACACCTTC
TRBJ1-3	many	TRBV12-3/TRBV12-4	-	CASSHPAGTEGNTIYF	TGTGCCAGCAGCCATCCCGCCGGGACTGAAGGAAACACCATATATTTT
TRBJ2-5	many	TRBV7-6	-	CASSAVRGHQETQYF	TGTGCCAGCAGCGCCGTGAGGGGACACCAAGAGACCCAGTACTTC
TRBJ2-1	few	TRBV6-2/TRBV6-3	-	CASTHRGGFYNEQFF	TGTGCCAGCACCCACAGGGGGGGATTCTACAATGAGCAGTTCTTC
TRBJ2-1	many	TRBV12-3/TRBV12-4	-	CASSLTRQENEQFF	TGTGCCAGCAGTTTAACCCGCCAGGAGAATGAGCAGTTCTTC
TRBJ2-1	few	TRBV12-2	-	CASRLAAGGAFDEQFF	TGTGCAAGTCGCTTAGCTGCGGGGGGGGCGTTCGATGAGCAGTTCTTC
TRBJ1-3	many	TRBV28	-	CASSLMRGRSGNTIYF	TGTGCCAGCAGTTTAATGAGGGGACGATCTGGAAACACCATATATTTT
TRBJ2-1	many	TRBV7-2	-	CASSAPGGPSYNEQFF	TGTGCCAGCAGCGCCCCCGGGGGACCTTCCTACAATGAGCAGTTCTTC
TRBJ1-6	-	TRBV6-6	-	CASSYSKSSYNSPLHF	TGTGCCAGCAGTTACTCGAAAAGTTCCTATAATTCACCCCTCCACTTT
TRBJ2-1	many	TRBV5-6	-	CASRTPGGYEQFF	TGTGCCAGCCGAACCCCAGGAGGATATGAGCAGTTCTTC
TRBJ1-6	-	TRBV12-3/TRBV12-4	-	CASSSQGYRSHLHF	TGTGCCAGCAGTTCCCAGGGTTATCGTTCGCACCTCCACTTT
TRBJ2-2	many	TRBV4-2	-	CASSRGPVRGADRGNGELFF	TGTGCCAGCAGTCGCGGGCCTGTACGGGGGGCGGACCGAGGGAACGGGGAGCTGTTTTTT
TRBJ2-1	many	TRBV20-1	TRBD1	CSARGGQGAPGWSYNEQFF	TGCAGTGCTAGAGGGGGACAGGGGGCTCCAGGGTGGTCCTACAATGAGCAGTTCTTC
TRBJ2-5	many	TRBV7-6	-	CASSPVGHKQETQYF	TGTGCCAGCAGCCCCGTGGGACACAAACAAGAGACCCAGTACTTC
TRBJ1-6	many	TRBV7-2	-	CASSWGGSSPHSPLHF	TGTGCCAGCAGCTGGGGTGGGTCAAGCCCCCATTCACCCCTCCACTTT
TRBJ2-1	many	TRBV14	TRBD2	CASSQGLARGEQFF	TGTGCCAGCAGCCAAGGACTAGCGAGGGGTGAGCAGTTCTTC
TRBJ1-5	many	TRBV12-3/TRBV12-4	-	CASSSQGFVNQPQHF	TGTGCCAGCAGTTCTCAGGGATTCGTAAATCAGCCCCAGCATTTT
TRBJ1-5	many	TRBV19	TRBD1	CASSTGGVPVNQPQHF	TGTGCCAGTAGTACAGGGGGGGTCCCTGTCAATCAGCCCCAGCATTTT
TRBJ1-6	many	TRBV5-1	TRBD1	CASSTGEPPLHF	TGCGCCAGCAGTACAGGGGAGCCACCCCTCCACTTT
TRBJ2-3	many	TRBV20-1	-	CSAELGSTQYF	TGCAGTGCTGAACTTGGGTCTACGCAGTATTTT
TRBJ1-3	many	TRBV6-1	-	CASIRRFRTFSGNTIYF	TGTGCCAGCATCAGGAGGTTTAGGACATTCTCTGGAAACACCATATATTTT
TRBJ1-2	many	TRBV11-2	TRBD1	CASSLVAGGNYGYTF	TGTGCCAGCAGCTTAGTCGCAGGGGGAAACTATGGCTACACCTTC
TRBJ2-7	many	TRBV6-5	-	CASRTPPAEQYF	TGTGCCAGCAGAACCCCCCCCGCCGAGCAGTACTTC
TRBJ1-5	many	TRBV12-3/TRBV12-4	-	CASSRRENQPQHF	TGTGCCAGCAGCCGCCGGGAGAATCAGCCCCAGCATTTT
TRBJ1-5	many	TRBV6-5	-	CASSPPDSDYSNQPQHF	TGTGCCAGCAGCCCACCGGACAGTGATTATAGCAATCAGCCCCAGCATTTT
TRBJ2-3	many	TRBV25-1	TRBD2	CASTGLGADTQYF	TGTGCCAGCACAGGACTAGGCGCAGATACGCAGTATTTT
TRBJ2-7	many	TRBV5-1	-	CASSLTDYEQYF	TGCGCCAGCAGCCTGACCGACTACGAGCAGTACTTC
TRBJ2-2	many	TRBV5-1	-	CASSLEPTSSYTGELFF	TGCGCCAGCAGCTTAGAACCTACGTCATCTTACACCGGGGAGCTGTTTTTT
TRBJ2-7	many	TRBV6-5	TRBD1	CASNRAGTGTGKTYEQYF	TGTGCCAGCAATCGGGCGGGGACCGGGACAGGGAAAACCTACGAGCAGTACTTC
TRBJ2-7	many	TRBV21-1	-	CASSKWRYRDRGIYEQYF	TGTGCCAGCAGCAAATGGCGGTACCGGGACAGGGGTATCTACGAGCAGTACTTC
TRBJ2-1	many	TRBV6-5	TRBD2	CASSYRASGGARQFF	TGTGCCAGCAGTTACAGGGCTAGCGGGGGGGCAAGGCAGTTCTTC
TRBJ2-3	many	TRBV7-2	-	CASSLGGIGGIDTQYF	TGTGCCAGCAGCTTAGGGGGTATAGGGGGGATAGATACGCAGTATTTT
TRBJ1-2	many	TRBV12-3/TRBV12-4	TRBD1	CASRSQGAQYGYTF	TGTGCCAGCAGATCACAGGGGGCACAATATGGCTACACCTTC
TRBJ1-1	many	TRBV7-9	-	CASSLAIGTEAFF	TGTGCCAGCAGCTTAGCAATTGGAACTGAAGCTTTCTTT
TRBJ1-3	many	TRBV12-3/TRBV12-4	-	CASRPQGSGNTIYF	TGTGCCAGCCGGCCTCAGGGGTCTGGAAACACCATATATTTT
TRBJ1-4	many	TRBV4-3	-	CASSQGPSGLNEKLFF	TGCGCCAGCAGCCAGGGGCCTTCCGGCCTAAATGAAAAACTGTTTTTT
TRBJ1-1	-	TRBV30	-	CAWSGPGLRGMNTEAFF	TGTGCCTGGAGTGGCCCAGGGCTGAGGGGGATGAACACTGAAGCTTTCTTT
TRBJ2-3	many	TRBV20-1	TRBD1	CSARAPGQGATDTQYF	TGCAGTGCTAGAGCGCCGGGACAGGGGGCGACAGATACGCAGTATTTT
TRBJ1-5	many	TRBV12-3/TRBV12-4	-	CASTLDSRVGPQHF	TGTGCCAGCACCCTGGACAGCAGGGTGGGGCCCCAGCATTTT